This TCR beta chain was recorded in a study of T cell changes during pregnancy in multiple sclerosis. TCRdb keeps only in-frame clones here, not all; method: immunoSEQ multiplex PCR. The table shows 50,000 to 65,000 clones, with approximately 93% occurring only once. This CDR3 region has 19 residues. Deletions cut 1 base from V and 1 base from J, with 22 bases between. From germline, CDR1 is LGHNA and CDR2 YSLEER. The chain uses TRBV4-3 and TRBJ1-1; possibly TRBD1 for D (6 bases). The sequencing used CD8+ T cells from peripheral blood mononuclear cells, collected in the second trimester of pregnancy. The clonotype was recovered from a female donor with multiple sclerosis, enrolled in a pregnancy study. The DNA for the CDR3 is TGCGCCAGCAGCCAAGCCCCAATAGGCAGGGGCCCCCCGAACACTGAAGCTTTCTTT. It yields the protein CASSQAPIGRGPPNTEAFF.